A single sample is the source of the 10 T cell receptor beta chains below, sequenced in a study of CD8 T cells in Susac syndrome. An input of roughly 0.5 to 1 ug of RNA was subjected to reverse transcription using random hexamers. TCRdb processed the immunoSEQ multiplex PCR reads anew with MiXCR; each CDR3 protein has one entry. This table has approximately 100,000 distinct CDR3 sequences, around 90% appearing once. Sample: CD4+ T cells from PBMCs. Every receptor here comes from a human donor in good health.

DNA of the CDR3: TGTGCCAGCAGTATTCTAGCGGGAGATAATGAGCAGTTCTTC. Translating it yields CASSILAGDNEQFF. The chain uses TRBV25-1 and TRBJ2-1, with 10 bases fitting TRBD2. V gave up 5 bases and J gave up 7 bases; unmatched junction bases: 5. The CDR3 runs 14 residues. Germline V CDR1 and CDR2: MGHDK, SYGVNS.

V and J are TRBV6-6 and TRBJ2-3; D tentatively reads TRBD1 or TRBD2 (5 bases each). The germline gives CDR1 MNHNY, CDR2 SVGAGI (reference sequence). CDR3 length: 12 residues. The V and J ends lost 8 bases and 7 bases respectively, with 13 bases between them. The CDR3 loop reads CASGIGENTQYF. The CDR3 DNA reads TGTGCCAGCGGGATAGGGGAGAATACGCAGTATTTT.

The V and J genes are TRBV27 and TRBJ2-7; TRBD1 or TRBD2 may be the D gene (6 bases each). The CDR3 has 13 amino acids. Trimming took off 5 bases at V and 7 bases at J, with 15 bases between the two ends. Germline V gene sequence: CDR1 MNHEY, CDR2 SMNVEV (reference sequence). The CDR3 loop is CASSPGARREQYF. CDR3 coding DNA: TGTGCCAGCAGTCCGGGGGCGAGGAGGGAGCAGTACTTC.

The genes are TRBV7-9 and TRBJ2-7; tentatively, D is TRBD1 (6 bases). Looked up from germline, CDR1 is SEHNR and CDR2 is FQNEAQ (reference sequence). The V gene lost 5 bases and the J gene lost 7 bases, with 9 bases spanning the gap. This CDR3 region has 11 residues. The CDR3 sequence is CASSPGQEQYF. The CDR3, as DNA: TGTGCCAGCAGCCCCGGACAGGAGCAGTACTTC.

This rearrangement joins TRBV12-3 or TRBV12-4 to TRBJ1-5; 8 bases map to TRBD1. Germline trimming cut 7 bases from V and 2 bases from J; bases unmatched to any gene: 10. The CDR3 contains 16 residues. As DNA, the CDR3 is TGTGCCAGCACTACTATAACAGGGGGAGGCAATCAGCCCCAGCATTTT. Protein sequence: CASTTITGGGNQPQHF.

V and J are TRBV5-5 and TRBJ1-3; D is uncertain. CDR3 length: 15 residues. Germline lookup yields CDR1 SGHKS and CDR2 YYEKEE (reference sequence). V shed 4 bases and J shed 6 bases, with 17 bases lying between them. CDR3 in DNA: TGTGCCAGCAGCCTAACACCGGTTTGGGAAAACACCATATATTTT. Its protein is CASSLTPVWENTIYF.

The rearrangement links TRBV7-9 to TRBJ2-2, with D perhaps matching TRBD1 or TRBD2 (5 bases each). Trimming stripped 5 bases from V and 1 base from J, with 14 bases between. The germline CDR1 and CDR2 sequences are SEHNR and FQNEAQ (reference sequence). The CDR3 is 16 residues long. CDR3: CASSPDPGRNTGELFF. The CDR3 coding sequence is TGTGCCAGCAGCCCCGACCCGGGGCGGAACACCGGGGAGCTGTTTTTT.

V is TRBV19 and J is TRBJ1-2; TRBD1 matches 10 bases. V shed 5 bases, J shed 6 bases, and the junction held 0 bases outside the gene matches. The CDR3 has 12 residues. Per germline, CDR1 LNHDA and CDR2 SQIVND (reference sequence). The CDR3 bases are TGTGCCAGTAGTGGGACAGGGGATGGCTACACCTTC. This translates into CASSGTGDGYTF.

This chain joins TRBV7-2 and TRBJ2-1, with TRBD2 identical over 11 bases. CDR1 and CDR2 (germline): SGHTA, FQGNSA. After removal of 1 base from V and 0 bases from J, the junction contained 5 bases not matched to a gene. The CDR3 has 18 amino acids. The CDR3 DNA reads as TGTGCCAGCAGCTTAGTTAGCGGGGGGGCTAGCTCCTACAATGAGCAGTTCTTC. Translating gives CASSLVSGGASSYNEQFF. The full variable domain, in which reference TRBV7-2 and TRBJ2-1 provide the parts outside the CDR3, is GAGVSQSPSNKVTEKGKDVELRCDPISGHTALYWYRQSLGQGLEFLIYFQGNSAPDKSGLPSDRFSAERTGGSVSTLTIQRTQQEDSAVYLCASSLVSGGASSYNEQFFGPGTRLTVL.

The chain carries TRBV20-1 and TRBJ2-7; tentative D call: TRBD2 (7 bases). V was pared by 3 bases and J by 0 bases, with 12 bases between. Germline CDR1 DFQATT, CDR2 SNEGSKA (reference sequence). The CDR3 is made up of 14 amino acids. The CDR3 nucleotides are TGCAGTGCTAGCGGGGGGCCAAGCTCCTACGAGCAGTACTTC. It translates to CSASGGPSSYEQYF.